These 21 T cell receptor beta chains came from one sample sequenced in a study of CD8+CD57+ T cells in acquired aplastic anemia. It was patients with CD8+CD57+ cell expansion by flow cytometry who were chosen for sequencing. Genomic DNA served as template for TCR beta VDJ and CDR3 profiling. One entry per CDR3 protein results from TCRdb running MiXCR on the reads. This table has under 200,000 distinct CDR3 sequences, roughly 43% appearing once. The sample comprised sorted CD4+, CD8+, or CD8+CD57+ T cells (not recorded which) from PBMCs. These receptors all come from a human donor with aplastic anemia.

This clonotype has only a few counts. The chain combines TRBV7-2 with TRBJ2-6; D is unresolved. This CDR3 is built from 15 residues. Trimming removed 3 bases from V and 3 bases from J, with 9 bases in between. Germline CDR1 reads SGHTA; CDR2 reads FQGNSA. The CDR3 sequence is CASSLSGNGANVLTF. For the CDR3, the DNA is TGTGCCAGCAGCTTGTCAGGAAATGGGGCCAACGTCCTGACTTTC.

Concerning this clonotype: The junction shows a germline mismatch at one end, possibly a read error. The genes are TRBV19 and TRBJ1-2; 10 bases line up with TRBD1. CDR1 and CDR2 from the germline V gene are LNHDA and SQIVND (reference sequence). This CDR3 has 15 amino acids. The CDR3 is CTSSMPGQGIYGYTF. The DNA of the CDR3 is TGTACCAGTAGTATGCCGGGACAGGGGATATATGGCTACACCTTC.

The rearrangement joins TRBV15 to TRBJ2-7, with 7 nucleotides matching TRBD2. In germline, CDR1 is LNHNV, CDR2 YYDKDF (reference sequence). The CDR3 totals 15 residues. V trimming: 0 bases; J trimming: 4 bases; junction bases outside the gene matches: 6. The CDR3 region is CATSRDRAGAYEQYF. In DNA form, the CDR3 reads TGTGCCACCAGCAGAGATCGGGCGGGAGCTTACGAGCAGTACTTC.

J is TRBJ2-3 and V is TRBV9; D gene ambiguous. CDR1 is SGDLS and CDR2 is YYNGEE in the germline V gene. CDR3 length equals 13 residues. The V and J ends lost 0 bases and 2 bases respectively, with 4 bases between them. Here the CDR3 DNA reads TGTGCCAGCAGCGTAGTTAACACAGATACGCAGTATTTT. Translating it yields CASSVVNTDTQYF.

A note on this clonotype: Compared with germline, one end of the junction differs, possibly owing to a read error. The chain is built from TRBV4-3 and TRBJ2-2, with a weak D call TRBD2 (7 bases). The CDR3 runs 16 residues. In germline, CDR1 is LGHNA, CDR2 YSLEER. CDR3 region: CASSRSRGGNTGELSF. For the CDR3, the DNA is TGCGCCAGCAGCCGCTCTAGGGGGGGCAACACCGGGGAGCTGTCTTTT.

This clonotype was observed many times. The rearrangement joins TRBV7-2 to TRBJ1-6; D might be TRBD1 (5 bases). The CDR3 is 14 amino acids. V was pared by 3 bases and J by 8 bases, with 11 bases between. Germline CDR1 SGHTA, CDR2 FQGNSA. Written as DNA, the CDR3 is TGTGCCAGCAGCTTCTGGAGGGACGATTCACCCCTCCACTTT. Protein: CASSFWRDDSPLHF.

The chain is built from TRBV10-3 and TRBJ1-2; 9 bases align to TRBD1. J lost 8 bases, V lost 6 bases, and 10 bases had no gene match. This CDR3 region has 14 residues. Germline V gene data show CDR1 as ENHRY and CDR2 as SYGVKD. As DNA, the CDR3 is TGTGCCATCAGCGCACGGGACAGGGCGCAAGGCTACACCTTC. This codes for CAISARDRAQGYTF.

This clonotype was seen at least ten times. The chain couples TRBV7-9 to TRBJ1-6; possibly TRBD1 for D (5 bases). Germline V lookup: CDR1 SEHNR, CDR2 FQNEAQ (reference sequence). The CDR3 totals 18 residues. Deletions cut 5 bases from V and 0 bases from J, with 17 bases between. The CDR3 reads CASSLGGGLSSYNSPLHF. CDR3 bases: TGTGCCAGCAGCCTCGGGGGAGGGCTCAGCTCCTATAATTCACCCCTCCACTTT.

The rearrangement links TRBV20-1 to TRBJ1-2, with D unclear. This CDR3 is built from 11 residues. Between the trimmed V and J ends, which lost 5 bases and 5 bases, there was a span of 9 bases. Germline values: CDR1 DFQATT, CDR2 SNEGSKA (reference sequence). The CDR3 sequence is CSAPGLYGYTF. CDR3 DNA: TGCAGTGCTCCGGGCCTTTATGGCTACACCTTC.

Ten or more counts support this clonotype. The genes are TRBV20-1 and TRBJ1-1; a possible D gene is TRBD1 (5 bases). Germline CDR1 DFQATT, CDR2 SNEGSKA (reference sequence). The length of the CDR3 is 17 residues. V dropped 5 bases and J dropped 4 bases, with 26 bases sitting between them. CDR3 region: CSAGSNGRARSGTEAFF. CDR3 nucleotides: TGCAGTGCTGGGAGCAATGGCAGGGCGCGGTCGGGCACTGAAGCTTTCTTT.

Only a few counts were recorded for this clonotype. The chain is built from TRBV28 and TRBJ2-2; D remains unclear. This CDR3 is 15 amino acids long. Per the germline V gene, CDR1 is MDHEN and CDR2 is SYDVKM. V was cut by 4 bases and J by 1 base, with 10 bases left in between. This chain's CDR3 is CASSWLLRNTGELFF. DNA for the CDR3: TGTGCCAGCAGTTGGTTACTGCGGAACACCGGGGAGCTGTTTTTT.

This clonotype appeared a single time. A single base separates this from a much larger clone, so it may be a read error. V is TRBV25-1 and J is TRBJ2-1; TRBD1 is a possible D gene (6 bases). The CDR3 runs 15 residues. Germline V gene sequence: CDR1 MGHDK, CDR2 SYGVNS. V was pared by 6 bases and J by 5 bases, with 17 bases between. The CDR3: CASRPRKQGDNEQFF. CDR3 nucleotide sequence: TGTGCCAGCAGACCCCGGAAACAGGGCGACAATGAGCAGTTCTTC.

V usage is TRBV10-3 and J usage is TRBJ1-1; the D is unclear. Per the germline V gene, CDR1 is ENHRY and CDR2 is SYGVKD. Trimming took 4 bases from V and 1 from J, leaving 7 bases between them. CDR3 length: 13 amino acids. The CDR3 DNA is TGTGCCATCAGTGTACAACAGAACACTGAAGCTTTCTTT. Protein sequence: CAISVQQNTEAFF.

This clonotype appeared many times. For the CDR3, the DNA is TGTGCCAGCACGTCGACTAGCGCCTCCTACGAGCAGTACTTC. Encoded protein: CASTSTSASYEQYF. This chain uses TRBV12-3 or TRBV12-4 with TRBJ2-7; 8 bases agree with TRBD2. V lost 7 bases to trimming and J lost 0 bases; unmatched junction nucleotides: 5. CDR3 length equals 14 residues.

The chain uses TRBV3-1 and TRBJ1-6; D perhaps matches TRBD1 (6 bases). The CDR3 spans 14 residues. With 4 bases removed from V and 4 bases from J, the gap between germline ends came to 8 bases. Germline V gene sequence: CDR1 LGHDT, CDR2 YNNKEL (reference sequence). CDR3 sequence (DNA): TGTGCCAGCAGCCGCGGACAGTATAATTCACCCCTCCACTTT. It translates to CASSRGQYNSPLHF.

In this sample, this clonotype turned up many times. This sequence joins TRBV24-1 and TRBJ2-3; D possibly corresponds to TRBD2 (6 bases). Between the trimmed V and J ends, which lost 3 bases and 0 bases, there was a span of 9 bases. In germline, CDR1 is KGHDR, CDR2 SFDVKD. The CDR3 has 15 residues. The CDR3 nucleotides read TGTGCCACCAGTGATACCGGGACTAGCACAGATACGCAGTATTTT. It encodes CATSDTGTSTDTQYF.

Regarding this clonotype: This may be a read error: a much more frequent sequence differs by one nucleotide. This chain connects TRBV6-1 to TRBJ2-7, with a weak D call TRBD2 (6 bases). There are 11 residues in the CDR3. From germline, CDR1 is MNHNS and CDR2 SASEGT. Trimming removed 2 bases at V and 9 bases at J, with 8 bases between. The CDR3 DNA follows: TGTGCCAGCAGTGAATGGGGAGGGCAGTACTTC. This sequence encodes CASSEWGGQYF.

V usage is TRBV29-1 and J usage is TRBJ1-1, with D possibly being TRBD1 (6 bases). Trimming removed 3 bases at V and 0 bases at J, with 8 bases between. CDR1 SQVTM and CDR2 ANQGSEA come from the germline V gene. This CDR3 comprises 13 residues. The CDR3 spells CSVDHRVNTEAFF. The DNA for the CDR3 is TGCAGCGTTGATCACAGGGTGAACACTGAAGCTTTCTTT.

The chain has TRBV29-1 and TRBJ1-1, with 8 bases lining up with TRBD1. Germline trimming cut 3 bases from V and 11 bases from J; bases unmatched to any gene: 8. The CDR3 extends over 12 amino acids. From germline, CDR1 is SQVTM and CDR2 ANQGSEA. CDR3 in amino acids: CSVDPGGDRAFF. The DNA for the CDR3 is TGCAGCGTTGATCCAGGGGGCGATAGGGCTTTCTTT.

V usage is TRBV19 and J usage is TRBJ2-2; 12 bases are shared with TRBD2. Germline trimming cut 7 bases from V and 1 base from J; bases unmatched to any gene: 1. The germline CDR1 and CDR2 sequences are LNHDA and SQIVND (reference sequence). The CDR3 totals 15 residues. DNA for the CDR3: TGTGCCAGTACTAGCGGGAGGGTGAACACCGGGGAGCTGTTTTTT. Protein product: CASTSGRVNTGELFF. Supplemented by reference TRBV19 and TRBJ2-2, the full variable domain reads DGGITQSPKYLFRKEGQNVTLSCEQNLNHDAMYWYRQDPGQGLRLIYYSQIVNDFQKGDIAEGYSVSREKKESFPLTVTSAQKNPTAFYLCASTSGRVNTGELFFGEGSRLTVL.

There are a few counts of this clonotype. The gene calls are TRBV6-2 or TRBV6-3 and TRBJ2-1; 13 bases are shared with TRBD2. Losses at the gene ends were 4 bases for V and 7 bases for J; bases not matched to a gene: 7. The CDR3 has 16 amino acids. Germline lookup yields CDR1 MNHEY and CDR2 SVGEGT. The CDR3 coding sequence is TGTGCCAGCAGTTTCCGAACTAGCGGGAGGGGGAATGAGCAGTTCTTC. It specifies CASSFRTSGRGNEQFF.